This T cell receptor (beta chain) was profiled in a study of long-term antiretroviral therapy in people with HIV. CDR1 and CDR2 from the germline V gene are SNHLY and FYNNEI. V was shortened by 0 bases and J by 3 bases, with 4 bases between the two germline ends. The CDR3 totals 13 residues. Investigators performed immunoSEQ version v3.0 at survey level. Measured with immunoSEQ multiplex PCR; TCRdb has only the in-frame clones, and not every one. The sample has some 40,000 clones, approximately 85% seen once. Sequencing used unsorted PBMCs, obtained 3.1 years after starting antiretroviral therapy. The TCR sequence derives from a woman aged 50 to 65 with HIV. This sequence joins TRBV2 and TRBJ2-3; no clear D gene. The CDR3 region is CASSEAETDTQYF. The CDR3 DNA follows: TGTGCCAGCAGTGAAGCAGAGACAGATACGCAGTATTTT. The entire variable domain, with the rest obtained from reference TRBV2 and TRBJ2-3, is as follows: EPEVTQTPSHQVTQMGQEVILRCVPISNHLYFYWYRQILGQKVEFLVSFYNNEISEKSEIFDDQFSVERPDGSNFTLKIRSTKLEDSAMYFCASSEAETDTQYFGPGTRLTVL.